Sequencing of this T cell receptor (beta chain) was carried out in a study of T cells after yellow fever vaccination. Across the study: SMART-Seq v4 Ultra Low Input prepared libraries from low-cell fractions.

Study-wide results and caveats: The study found a weaker secondary response that peaked faster, day 5 versus 15. A large majority of primary-vaccination clones showed up again after the booster (about 97% CD4, around 90% CD8).

A note on this clonotype: The antigen remains undetermined.

The 5'RACE template-switching step produced TCR cDNA and added a universal primer site and UMIs. TCRdb re-analysed the 5' RACE reads in MiXCR, keeping a single row per CDR3 protein. The sample has 550,000 or so distinct CDR3 sequences; 15% to 20% are singletons. The CDR3 runs 16 residues. Germline V gene sequence: CDR1 KGHDR, CDR2 SFDVKD. The germline V and J ends were trimmed by 4 bases and 4 bases, with 17 bases remaining between them. This clonotype originated in a man aged 25-45 years who received the YFV17D yellow fever vaccine. The chain has TRBV24-1 and TRBJ2-3; a weak D match, TRBD1 (5 bases). The source material was PBMCs, sampled 15 days after the yellow fever booster vaccination. As DNA, the CDR3 is TGTGCCACCAGTGACCGCTCTAGGGGCCCCGCAGATACGCAGTATTTT. The encoded protein is CATSDRSRGPADTQYF.